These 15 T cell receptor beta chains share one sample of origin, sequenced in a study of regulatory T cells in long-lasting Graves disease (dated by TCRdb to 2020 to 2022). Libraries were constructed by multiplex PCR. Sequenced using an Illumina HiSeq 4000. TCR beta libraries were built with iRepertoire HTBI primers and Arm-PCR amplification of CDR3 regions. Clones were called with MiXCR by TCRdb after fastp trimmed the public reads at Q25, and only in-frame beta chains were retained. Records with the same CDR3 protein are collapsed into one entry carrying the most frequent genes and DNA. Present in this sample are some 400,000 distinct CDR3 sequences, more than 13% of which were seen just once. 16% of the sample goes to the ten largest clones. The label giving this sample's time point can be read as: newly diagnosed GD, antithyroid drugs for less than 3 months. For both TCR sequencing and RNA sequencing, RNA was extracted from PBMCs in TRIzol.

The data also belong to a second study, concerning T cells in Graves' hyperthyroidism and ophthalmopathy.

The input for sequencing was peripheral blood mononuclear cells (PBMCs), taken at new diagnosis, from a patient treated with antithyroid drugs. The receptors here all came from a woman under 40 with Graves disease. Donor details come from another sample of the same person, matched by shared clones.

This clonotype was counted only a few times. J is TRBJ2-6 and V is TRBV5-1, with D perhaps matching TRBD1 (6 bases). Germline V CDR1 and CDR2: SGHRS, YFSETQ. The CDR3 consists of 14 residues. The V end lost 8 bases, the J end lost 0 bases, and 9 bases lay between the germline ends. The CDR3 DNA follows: TGCGCCAGTACAGGGACCTCTGGGGCCAACGTCCTGACTTTC. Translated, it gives CASTGTSGANVLTF.

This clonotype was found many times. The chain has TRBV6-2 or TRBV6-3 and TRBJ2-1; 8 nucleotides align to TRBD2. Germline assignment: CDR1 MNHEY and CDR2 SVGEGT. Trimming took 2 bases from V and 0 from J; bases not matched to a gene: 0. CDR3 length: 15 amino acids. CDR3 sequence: CASSYGLASYNEQFF. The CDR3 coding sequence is TGTGCCAGCAGTTACGGACTAGCCTCCTACAATGAGCAGTTCTTC.

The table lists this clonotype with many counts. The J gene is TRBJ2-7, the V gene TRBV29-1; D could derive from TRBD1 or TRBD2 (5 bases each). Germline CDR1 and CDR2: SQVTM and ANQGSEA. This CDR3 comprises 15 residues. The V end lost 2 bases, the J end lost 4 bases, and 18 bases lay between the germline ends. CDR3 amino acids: CSVEKGRGSSYEQYF. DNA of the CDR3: TGCAGCGTTGAAAAAGGACGGGGCAGCTCGTACGAGCAGTACTTC.

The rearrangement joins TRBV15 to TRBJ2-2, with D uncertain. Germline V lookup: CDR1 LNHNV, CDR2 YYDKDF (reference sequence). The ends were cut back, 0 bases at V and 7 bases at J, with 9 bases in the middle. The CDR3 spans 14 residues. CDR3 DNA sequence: TGTGCCACCAGCAGAGATTCAATGGTCGGGGAGCTGTTTTTT. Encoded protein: CATSRDSMVGELFF.

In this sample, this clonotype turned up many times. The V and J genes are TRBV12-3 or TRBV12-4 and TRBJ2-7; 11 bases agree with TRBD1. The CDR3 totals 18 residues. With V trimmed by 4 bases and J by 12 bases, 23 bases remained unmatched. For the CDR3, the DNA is TGTGCCAGCAGTTCCACCGGGACAGGGGGAAGCGGGGGCCCCTCGGCGTACTTC. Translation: CASSSTGTGGSGGPSAYF.

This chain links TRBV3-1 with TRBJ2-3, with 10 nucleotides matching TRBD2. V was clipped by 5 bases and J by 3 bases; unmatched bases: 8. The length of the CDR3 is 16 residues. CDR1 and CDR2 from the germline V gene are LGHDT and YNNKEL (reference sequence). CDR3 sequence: CASSSGGSGRTDTQYF. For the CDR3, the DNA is TGTGCCAGCAGCTCCGGAGGTAGCGGGAGGACAGATACGCAGTATTTT.

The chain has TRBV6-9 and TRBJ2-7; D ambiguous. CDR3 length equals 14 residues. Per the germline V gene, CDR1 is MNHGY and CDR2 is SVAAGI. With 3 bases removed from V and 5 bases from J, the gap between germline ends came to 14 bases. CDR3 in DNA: TGTGCCAGCAGTTACGACGGAACGGTAAACGAGCAGTACTTC. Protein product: CASSYDGTVNEQYF.

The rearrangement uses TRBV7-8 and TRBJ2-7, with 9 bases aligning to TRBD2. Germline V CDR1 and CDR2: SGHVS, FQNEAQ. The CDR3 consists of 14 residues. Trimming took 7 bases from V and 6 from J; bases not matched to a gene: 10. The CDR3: CASTLSGRNSEQYF. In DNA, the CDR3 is TGTGCCAGCACCCTTAGCGGGAGAAACTCCGAGCAGTACTTC.

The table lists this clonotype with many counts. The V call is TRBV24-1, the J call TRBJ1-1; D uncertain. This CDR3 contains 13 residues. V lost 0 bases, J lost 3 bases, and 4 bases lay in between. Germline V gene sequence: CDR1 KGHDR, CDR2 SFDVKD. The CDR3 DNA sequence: TGTGCCACCAGTGATTTGCGACACACTGAAGCTTTCTTT. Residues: CATSDLRHTEAFF.

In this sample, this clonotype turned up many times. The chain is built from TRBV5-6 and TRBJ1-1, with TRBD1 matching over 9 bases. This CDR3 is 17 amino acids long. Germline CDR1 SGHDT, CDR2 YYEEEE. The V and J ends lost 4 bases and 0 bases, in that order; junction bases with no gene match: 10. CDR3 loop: CASSLLQGAAMNTEAFF. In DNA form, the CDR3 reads TGTGCCAGCAGCCTATTACAGGGGGCGGCGATGAACACTGAAGCTTTCTTT. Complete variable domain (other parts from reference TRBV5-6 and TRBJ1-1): DAGVTQSPTHLIKTRGQQVTLRCSPKSGHDTVSWYQQALGQGPQFIFQYYEEEERQRGNFPDRFSGHQFPNYSSELNVNALLLGDSALYLCASSLLQGAAMNTEAFFGQGTRLTVV.

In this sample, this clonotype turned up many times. The CDR3 sequence is CSVRQGNEAQHF. CDR3 in DNA: TGCAGTGTACGACAGGGAAATGAGGCCCAGCATTTT. V usage is TRBV29-1 and J usage is TRBJ1-5; TRBD1 agrees at 7 bases. The CDR3 loop spans 12 amino acids. The germline CDR1 and CDR2 sequences are SQVTM and ANQGSEA.

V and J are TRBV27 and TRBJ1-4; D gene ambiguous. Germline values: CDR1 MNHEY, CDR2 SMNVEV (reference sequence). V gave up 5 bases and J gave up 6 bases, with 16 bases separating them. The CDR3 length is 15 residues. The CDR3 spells CASSPRPLGDEKLFF. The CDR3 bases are TGTGCCAGCAGTCCCCGCCCCCTCGGGGATGAAAAACTGTTTTTT.

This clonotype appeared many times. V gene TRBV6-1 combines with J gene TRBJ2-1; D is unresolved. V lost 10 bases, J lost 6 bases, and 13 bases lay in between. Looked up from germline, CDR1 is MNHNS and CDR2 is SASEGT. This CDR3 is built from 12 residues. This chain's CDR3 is CATRRRANEQFF. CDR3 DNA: TGTGCCACCCGACGAAGAGCCAATGAGCAGTTCTTC.

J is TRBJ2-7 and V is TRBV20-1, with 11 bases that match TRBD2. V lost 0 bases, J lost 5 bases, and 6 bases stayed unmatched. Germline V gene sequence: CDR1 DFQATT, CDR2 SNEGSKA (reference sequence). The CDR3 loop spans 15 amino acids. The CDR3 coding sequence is TGCAGTGCTAGAGACCTACTAGCGGGAGCAAACGAGCAGTACTTC. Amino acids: CSARDLLAGANEQYF.

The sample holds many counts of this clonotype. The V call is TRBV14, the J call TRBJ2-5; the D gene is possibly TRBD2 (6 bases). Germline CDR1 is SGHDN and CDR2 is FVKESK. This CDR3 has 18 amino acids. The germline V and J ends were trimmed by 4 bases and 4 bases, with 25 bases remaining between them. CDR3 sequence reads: CASSRLRLVGEEGETQYF. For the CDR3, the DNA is TGTGCCAGCAGCCGCCTCCGACTAGTAGGGGAAGAAGGAGAGACCCAGTACTTC. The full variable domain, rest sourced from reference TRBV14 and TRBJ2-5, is EAGVTQFPSHSVIEKGQTVTLRCDPISGHDNLYWYRRVMGKEIKFLLHFVKESKQDESGMPNNRFLAERTGGTYSTLKVQPAELEDSGVYFCASSRLRLVGEEGETQYFGPGTRLLVL.